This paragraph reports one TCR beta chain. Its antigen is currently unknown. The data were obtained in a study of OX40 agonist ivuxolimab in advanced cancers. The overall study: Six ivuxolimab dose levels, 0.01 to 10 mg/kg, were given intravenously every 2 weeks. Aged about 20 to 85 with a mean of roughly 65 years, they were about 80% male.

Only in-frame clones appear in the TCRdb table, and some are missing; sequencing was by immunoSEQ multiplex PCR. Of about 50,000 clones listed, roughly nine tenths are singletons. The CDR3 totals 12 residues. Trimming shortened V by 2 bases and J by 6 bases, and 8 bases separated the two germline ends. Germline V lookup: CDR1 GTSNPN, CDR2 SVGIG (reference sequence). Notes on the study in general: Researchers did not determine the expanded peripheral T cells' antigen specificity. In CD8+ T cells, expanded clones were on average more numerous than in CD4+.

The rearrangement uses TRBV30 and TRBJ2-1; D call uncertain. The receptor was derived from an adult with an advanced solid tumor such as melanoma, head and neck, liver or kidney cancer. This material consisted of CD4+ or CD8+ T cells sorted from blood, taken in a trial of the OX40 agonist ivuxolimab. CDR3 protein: CAWSPPSNEQFF. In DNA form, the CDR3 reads TGTGCCTGGAGTCCACCTTCCAATGAGCAGTTCTTC.